These 26 T cell receptor beta chains were sequenced from one sample in a study of cytomegalovirus exposure and HLA in healthy donors. Amplification used 60 Vbeta primers and 13 Jbeta primers. Libraries were prepared by immunoSEQ multiplex PCR; TCRdb keeps only in-frame clonotypes and omits some of them. The sample records about 95,000 clones, about 76% being singletons. Sequencing used PBMCs. These receptors were collected from a woman in her seventies in good health and CMV-seropositive.

This rearrangement joins TRBV7-3 to TRBJ2-5, with 7 positions matching TRBD1. Germline trimming cut 5 bases from V and 5 bases from J; bases unmatched to any gene: 5. CDR1 and CDR2 from the germline V gene are SGHTA and FQGTGA. This CDR3 region has 13 residues. In DNA, the CDR3 is TGTGCCAGCAGCATCGACAGGGAGGAGACCCAGTACTTC. It encodes CASSIDREETQYF.

The chain joins TRBV27 to TRBJ1-3; the D gene is possibly TRBD1 (5 bases). Trimming pared 6 bases from V and 8 bases from J, leaving 17 bases between. This CDR3 has 14 amino acids. Germline CDR1 is MNHEY and CDR2 is SMNVEV (reference sequence). The CDR3 DNA reads as TGTGCCAGCAGAGATCTTGGGGACTGGGACACCATATATTTT. It encodes CASRDLGDWDTIYF.

V usage is TRBV7-9 and J usage is TRBJ2-2; 7 bases are shared with TRBD1. This CDR3 comprises 16 residues. Looked up from germline, CDR1 is SEHNR and CDR2 is FQNEAQ (reference sequence). Trimming cost V 1 base and J 6 bases; bases outside gene matches: 8. CDR3 amino acids: CASSLGLDRAAGELFF. The DNA for the CDR3 is TGTGCCAGCAGCTTAGGCCTAGACAGGGCGGCCGGGGAGCTGTTTTTT.

The chain combines TRBV19 with TRBJ2-2; D remains ambiguous. The CDR3 has 15 residues. Germline lookup yields CDR1 LNHDA and CDR2 SQIVND (reference sequence). V shed 1 base and J shed 2 bases, with 8 bases lying between them. CDR3 DNA sequence: TGTGCCAGTAGTATAGGGGCCAGAAACACCGGGGAGCTGTTTTTT. As protein: CASSIGARNTGELFF.

The V call is TRBV28, the J call TRBJ2-7, with TRBD1 matching over 12 bases. This CDR3 is built from 16 residues. Germline CDR1 and CDR2: MDHEN and SYDVKM. Trimming removed 2 bases from V and 5 bases from J; junction bases left unmatched: 7. The CDR3 spells CASSLHSGTGGNEQYF. The CDR3 region has the DNA TGTGCCAGCAGTTTACACTCCGGGACAGGGGGCAACGAGCAGTACTTC.

This clone was seen just once. This sequence joins TRBV28 and TRBJ1-2; D perhaps matches TRBD1 (5 bases). CDR3 size: 15 residues. Trimming cost V 3 bases and J 5 bases, with 16 bases left between them. Germline CDR1 reads MDHEN; CDR2 reads SYDVKM. CDR3 region: CASSLGRGGRYGYTF. Here the CDR3 DNA reads TGTGCCAGCAGTTTGGGACGGGGGGGACGTTATGGCTACACCTTC.

CDR3 residues: CASSSWERNHNEQFF. In nucleotides, the CDR3 is TGTGCCAGCAGCTCGTGGGAGAGGAACCACAATGAGCAGTTCTTC. This chain connects TRBV7-9 to TRBJ2-1; TRBD2 is a possible D gene (5 bases). The CDR3 has 15 amino acids. Trimming took off 4 bases at V and 5 bases at J, with 15 bases between the two ends. Germline lookup yields CDR1 SEHNR and CDR2 FQNEAQ (reference sequence). The full variable domain, with the rest looked up from reference TRBV7-9 and TRBJ2-1, is DTGVSQNPRHKITKRGQNVTFRCDPISEHNRLYWYRQTLGQGPEFLTYFQNEAQLEKSRLLSDRFSAERPKGSFSTLEIQRTEQGDSAMYLCASSSWERNHNEQFFGPGTRLTVL.

The CDR3 DNA is TGTGCCAGCAGGGAAAATGTGGGACAGGACATTGAGACCCAGTACTTC. This gives the protein CASRENVGQDIETQYF. The J gene is TRBJ2-5, the V gene TRBV6-8, with TRBD1 matching 8 bases. The germline CDR1 and CDR2 sequences are MNHGY and SAAAGT. With V trimmed by 6 bases and J by 5 bases, 14 bases remained unmatched. This CDR3 spans 16 amino acids.

V is TRBV2 and J is TRBJ2-5; 8 nucleotides align to TRBD2. The germline V gene has CDR1 SNHLY and CDR2 FYNNEI. V gave up 6 bases and J gave up 1 base; unmatched junction bases: 4. This CDR3 spans 14 amino acids. CDR3 bases: TGTGCCAGCAGGAGTAGCGGGACCCAAGAGACCCAGTACTTC. Translating gives CASRSSGTQETQYF.

CDR3 DNA: TGTGCCAGCAGTCTGAATGGTCAGGGGTCGGGCTACACCTTC. This translates into CASSLNGQGSGYTF. The chain joins TRBV2 to TRBJ1-2, with D perhaps matching TRBD1 (6 bases). CDR3 length: 14 amino acids. V was cut by 5 bases and J by 8 bases, with 18 bases left in between. Germline V gene data show CDR1 as SNHLY and CDR2 as FYNNEI. The entire variable domain, with the rest obtained from reference TRBV2 and TRBJ1-2, is as follows: EPEVTQTPSHQVTQMGQEVILRCVPISNHLYFYWYRQILGQKVEFLVSFYNNEISEKSEIFDDQFSVERPDGSNFTLKIRSTKLEDSAMYFCASSLNGQGSGYTFGSGTRLTVV.

The chain employs TRBV16 and TRBJ1-4, with D perhaps TRBD1 (6 bases). V lost 6 bases, J lost 3 bases, and 14 bases lay in between. The CDR3 contains 15 residues. The germline V gene has CDR1 KGHSY and CDR2 FQNENV. This CDR3 is CASRKTGLANEKLFF. CDR3 DNA: TGTGCCAGCAGAAAAACAGGGTTGGCTAATGAAAAACTGTTTTTT.

This chain joins TRBV7-9 and TRBJ2-7, with TRBD1 matching 9 bases. V dropped 2 bases and J dropped 4; count of bases not matched to a gene: 6. This CDR3 region has 15 residues. CDR1 is SEHNR and CDR2 is FQNEAQ in the germline V gene (reference sequence). CDR3 sequence: CASSLSGQGVYEQYF. The CDR3 DNA sequence: TGTGCCAGCAGCTTATCGGGACAGGGAGTTTACGAGCAGTACTTC.

This clone occurred a few times. The CDR3: CASSVGGETEAFF. The CDR3 nucleotides are TGTGCCAGCAGCGTCGGGGGAGAGACTGAAGCTTTCTTT. The V call is TRBV7-9, the J call TRBJ1-1; a weak D match, TRBD1 (5 bases). This CDR3 is 13 amino acids long. With 5 bases removed from V and 5 bases from J, the gap between germline ends came to 12 bases. Germline V gives CDR1 SEHNR, CDR2 FQNEAQ (reference sequence).

This chain connects TRBV30 to TRBJ1-4, with D possibly matching TRBD1 (6 bases). The CDR3 covers 14 residues. The germline gives CDR1 GTSNPN, CDR2 SVGIG (reference sequence). The ends were cut back, 1 base at V and 8 bases at J, with 14 bases in the middle. CDR3 sequence reads: CAWSAGGAREKLFF. DNA of the CDR3: TGTGCCTGGAGTGCGGGGGGCGCAAGGGAAAAACTGTTTTTT.

V usage is TRBV27 and J usage is TRBJ1-4, with unresolved D. The germline V gene has CDR1 MNHEY and CDR2 SMNVEV (reference sequence). This CDR3 region has 14 residues. The V gene lost 1 base and the J gene lost 8 bases, with 11 bases spanning the gap. The CDR3 region is CASSLLGGKEKLFF. DNA of the CDR3: TGTGCCAGCAGTTTATTGGGAGGGAAGGAAAAACTGTTTTTT.

The chain links TRBV28 to TRBJ2-1; D is possibly TRBD2 (7 bases). Germline V gene lookup returns CDR1 MDHEN and CDR2 SYDVKM. Trimming removed 4 bases at V and 6 bases at J, with 19 bases between. CDR3 length: 16 amino acids. CDR3 nucleotides: TGTGCCAGCAGTTCAAGGGGGACTATCCGCCGCAATGAGCAGTTCTTC. Amino acids: CASSSRGTIRRNEQFF.

In DNA form, the CDR3 reads TGTGCCAGCAGCTTCGGCGGGACTACCCCCTACGAGCAGTACTTC. Its translation: CASSFGGTTPYEQYF. The V and J genes are TRBV7-6 and TRBJ2-5, with 7 bases matching TRBD2. The J call is in doubt because the DNA end fits TRBJ2-7 better. The CDR3 is 15 amino acids. CDR1 and CDR2 (germline): SGHVS, FNYEAQ.

The rearrangement links TRBV28 to TRBJ2-5, with 7 bases that match TRBD1. V shed 5 bases and J 3 bases; nucleotides not matched to a gene: 3. Germline CDR1 is MDHEN and CDR2 is SYDVKM. There are 13 residues in the CDR3. The CDR3 DNA follows: TGTGCCAGCAGTGTAGGGACAGAAGAGACCCAGTACTTC. It codes for CASSVGTEETQYF.

The chain carries TRBV30 and TRBJ2-1; 9 bases match TRBD2. Germline CDR1 reads GTSNPN; CDR2 reads SVGIG (reference sequence). This CDR3 is built from 14 residues. The ends lost 0 bases at V and 13 bases at J; junction bases unmatched: 10. CDR3 protein: CAWSVASGTLSQFF. For the CDR3, the DNA is TGTGCCTGGAGTGTGGCTAGCGGGACCCTTTCCCAGTTCTTC.

This chain's CDR3 is CAWSAITLTGAAVGRYEKLFF. The CDR3 DNA reads TGTGCCTGGAGTGCCATTACTTTGACAGGCGCAGCGGTGGGAAGATACGAAAAACTGTTTTTT. The chain combines TRBV30 with TRBJ1-4; perhaps TRBD1 as D (6 bases). Trimming left V 1 base short and J 8 bases short, with 35 bases between. The CDR3 covers 21 residues. Germline loops: CDR1 GTSNPN, CDR2 SVGIG (reference sequence).

V gene TRBV5-1 combines with J gene TRBJ2-1, with D tentatively TRBD2 (5 bases). In germline, CDR1 is SGHRS, CDR2 YFSETQ. This CDR3 has 17 residues. Trimming removed 0 bases from V and 4 bases from J, with 17 bases in between. The CDR3 protein is CASSLGASIARYNEQFF. The CDR3 DNA reads TGCGCCAGCAGCTTGGGAGCGAGCATAGCGAGATACAATGAGCAGTTCTTC.

CDR3 in DNA: TGTGCCAGTAGTATCGGACTAGGGATGCTCTACAATGAGCAGTTCTTC. Translation gives CASSIGLGMLYNEQFF. V usage is TRBV19 and J usage is TRBJ2-1; the match to TRBD2 covers 7 bases. Germline V gene sequence: CDR1 LNHDA, CDR2 SQIVND (reference sequence). The CDR3 contains 16 residues. Trimming cost V 3 bases and J 3 bases; bases outside gene matches: 8.

The chain uses TRBV9 and TRBJ2-2; 7 bases map to TRBD2. Looked up from germline, CDR1 is SGDLS and CDR2 is YYNGEE. The CDR3 runs to 16 residues. Unmatched junction bases numbered 4, after V lost 0 bases and J lost 2 bases. For the CDR3, the DNA is TGTGCCAGCAGCGTAGGGGCTAGCGGTAACACCGGGGAGCTGTTTTTT. It is translated as CASSVGASGNTGELFF.

The chain is built from TRBV6-1 and TRBJ2-5; D gene unclear. The V gene's germline CDR1 is MNHNS and CDR2 SASEGT. CDR3 length equals 11 residues. V was clipped by 8 bases and J by 8 bases, with 12 bases between them. In DNA, the CDR3 is TGTGCCAGCGACGCAGGCGCCACCCAGTACTTC. As protein: CASDAGATQYF.

This chain joins TRBV7-3 and TRBJ1-3; D is unclear. This CDR3 has 13 amino acids. V lost 4 bases, J lost 0 bases, and 4 bases lay in between. From germline, CDR1 is SGHTA and CDR2 FQGTGA. In DNA, the CDR3 is TGTGCCAGCAGCTCTCTCTCTGGAAACACCATATATTTT. Its protein is CASSSLSGNTIYF.

This chain connects TRBV6-5 to TRBJ2-7; TRBD1 is a possible D gene (6 bases). The CDR3 sequence is 15 residues long. From germline, CDR1 is MNHEY and CDR2 SVGAGI. V lost 4 bases to trimming and J lost 0 bases, with 13 bases between them. The CDR3, as DNA: TGTGCCAGCAGTTCCTCAGGGGTCCGCTCCTACGAGCAGTACTTC. Protein: CASSSSGVRSYEQYF.